This paragraph covers one TCR beta chain sequence. Generated by immunoSEQ multiplex PCR, the TCRdb table keeps only in-frame clones and is missing some. Of over 110,000 clones listed, around 90% are singletons. This entry is derived from a study of blood T cell repertoires in COVID-19. About the study: T cells, B-cell-depleted T cells, or PBMCs supplied cDNA or gDNA.

Deletions cut 6 bases from V and 0 bases from J, with 12 bases between. Germline V gene data show CDR1 as SGHAT and CDR2 as FQNNGV. There are 14 residues in the CDR3. V and J are TRBV11-2 and TRBJ2-7, with D tentatively TRBD2 (6 bases). The source material was peripheral blood. This sequence originates from a man between 65 and 79 years old with acute or convalescent COVID-19. CDR3 region: CASRGTSSSYEQYF. The CDR3 DNA sequence: TGTGCCAGCAGGGGTACTAGCAGCTCCTACGAGCAGTACTTC.